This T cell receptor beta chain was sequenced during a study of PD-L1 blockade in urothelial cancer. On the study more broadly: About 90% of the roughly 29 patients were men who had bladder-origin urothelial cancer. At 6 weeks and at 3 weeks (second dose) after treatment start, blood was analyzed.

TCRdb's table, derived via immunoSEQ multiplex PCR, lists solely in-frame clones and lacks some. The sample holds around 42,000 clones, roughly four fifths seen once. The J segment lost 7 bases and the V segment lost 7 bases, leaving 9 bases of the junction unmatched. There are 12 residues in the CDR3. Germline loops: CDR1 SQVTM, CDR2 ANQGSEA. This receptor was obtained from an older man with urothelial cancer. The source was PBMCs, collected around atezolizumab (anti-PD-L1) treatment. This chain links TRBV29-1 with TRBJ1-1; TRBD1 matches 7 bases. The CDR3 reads CSARRGRDEAFF. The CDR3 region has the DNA TGCAGCGCCAGGAGGGGGCGAGATGAAGCTTTCTTT.